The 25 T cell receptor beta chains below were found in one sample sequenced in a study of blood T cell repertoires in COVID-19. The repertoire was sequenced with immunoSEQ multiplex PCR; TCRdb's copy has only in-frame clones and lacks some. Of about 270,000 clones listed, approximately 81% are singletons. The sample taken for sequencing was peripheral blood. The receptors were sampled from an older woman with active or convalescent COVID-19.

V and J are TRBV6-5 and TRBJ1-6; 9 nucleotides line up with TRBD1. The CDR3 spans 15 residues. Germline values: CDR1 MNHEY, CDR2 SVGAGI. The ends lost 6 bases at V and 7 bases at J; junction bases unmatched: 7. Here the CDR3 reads CASSLRDRENSPLHF. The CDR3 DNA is TGTGCCAGCAGCTTAAGGGACAGGGAGAATTCACCCCTCCACTTT.

The CDR3 is CASSWAEYEQYF. The CDR3 DNA follows: TGTGCCAGCAGCTGGGCCGAATACGAGCAGTACTTC. The rearrangement uses TRBV2 and TRBJ2-7; D uncertain. This CDR3 comprises 12 residues. V lost 6 bases to trimming and J lost 4 bases, with 10 bases between them. From germline, CDR1 is SNHLY and CDR2 FYNNEI.

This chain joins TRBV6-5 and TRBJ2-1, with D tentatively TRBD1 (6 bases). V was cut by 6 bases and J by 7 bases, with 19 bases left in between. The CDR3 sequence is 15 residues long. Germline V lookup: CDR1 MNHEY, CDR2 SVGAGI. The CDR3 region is CASSEAGAAKNEQFF. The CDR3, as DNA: TGTGCCAGCAGCGAGGCAGGGGCGGCCAAGAATGAGCAGTTCTTC.

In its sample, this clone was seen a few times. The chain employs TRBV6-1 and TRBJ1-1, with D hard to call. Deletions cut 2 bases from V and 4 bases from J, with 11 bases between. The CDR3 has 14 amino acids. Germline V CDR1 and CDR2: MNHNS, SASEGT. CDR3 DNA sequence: TGTGCCAGCAGTGAACCCGGGGATACCACTGAAGCTTTCTTT. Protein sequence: CASSEPGDTTEAFF.

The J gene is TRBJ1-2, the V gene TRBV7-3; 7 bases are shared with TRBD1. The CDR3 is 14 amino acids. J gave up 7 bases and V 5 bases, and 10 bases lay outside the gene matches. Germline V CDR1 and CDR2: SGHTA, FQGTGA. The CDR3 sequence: CASSPGRDSGGYTF. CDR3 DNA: TGTGCCAGCAGCCCAGGCCGGGACAGCGGTGGCTACACCTTC.

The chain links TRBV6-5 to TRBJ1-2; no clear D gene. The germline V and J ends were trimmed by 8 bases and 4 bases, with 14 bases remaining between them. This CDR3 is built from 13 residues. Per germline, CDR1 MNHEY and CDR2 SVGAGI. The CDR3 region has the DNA TGTGCCAGCGGACGGACGGAGGGCTATGGCTACACCTTC. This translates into CASGRTEGYGYTF.

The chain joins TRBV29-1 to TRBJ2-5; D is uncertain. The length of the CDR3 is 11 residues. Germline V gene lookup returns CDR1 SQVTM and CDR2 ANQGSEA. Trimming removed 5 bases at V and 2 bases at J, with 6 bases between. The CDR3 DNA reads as TGCAGCGTTATCCAGCAAGAGACCCAGTACTTC. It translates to CSVIQQETQYF.

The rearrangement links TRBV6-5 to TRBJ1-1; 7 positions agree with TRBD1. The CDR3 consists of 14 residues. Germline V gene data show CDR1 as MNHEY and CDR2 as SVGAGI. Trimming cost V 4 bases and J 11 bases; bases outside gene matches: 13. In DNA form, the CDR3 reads TGTGCCAGCAGTTCTCGGCAGGGGGGCCTCTGGGCTTTCTTT. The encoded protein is CASSSRQGGLWAFF.

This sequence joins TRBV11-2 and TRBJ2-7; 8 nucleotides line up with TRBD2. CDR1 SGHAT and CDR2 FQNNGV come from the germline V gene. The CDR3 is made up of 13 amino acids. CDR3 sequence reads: CASGSGGPYEQYF. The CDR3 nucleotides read TGTGCGAGTGGCTCGGGGGGGCCCTACGAGCAGTACTTC.

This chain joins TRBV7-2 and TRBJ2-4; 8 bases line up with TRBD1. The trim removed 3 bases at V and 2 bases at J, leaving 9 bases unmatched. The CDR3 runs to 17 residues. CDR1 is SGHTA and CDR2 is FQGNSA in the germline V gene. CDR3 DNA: TGTGCCAGCAGCTTTTCAGGGGGCTTCGTATCCAAAAACATTCAGTACTTC. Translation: CASSFSGGFVSKNIQYF.

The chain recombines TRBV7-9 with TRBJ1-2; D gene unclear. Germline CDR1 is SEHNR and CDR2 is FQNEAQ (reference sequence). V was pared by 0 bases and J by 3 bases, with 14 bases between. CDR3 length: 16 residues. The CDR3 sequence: CASSLARSGPHYGYTF. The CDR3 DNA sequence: TGTGCCAGCAGCTTAGCGCGTTCAGGCCCACACTATGGCTACACCTTC.

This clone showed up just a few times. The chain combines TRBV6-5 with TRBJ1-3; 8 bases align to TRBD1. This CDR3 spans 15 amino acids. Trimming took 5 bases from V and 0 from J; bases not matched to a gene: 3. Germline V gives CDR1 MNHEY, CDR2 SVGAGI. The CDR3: CASSNDRGSGNTIYF. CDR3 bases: TGTGCCAGCAGTAACGACAGGGGCTCTGGAAACACCATATATTTT.

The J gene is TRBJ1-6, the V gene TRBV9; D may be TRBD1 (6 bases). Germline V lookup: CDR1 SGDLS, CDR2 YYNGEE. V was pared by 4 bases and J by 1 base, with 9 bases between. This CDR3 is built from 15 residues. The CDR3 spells CASSPGQSYNSPLHF. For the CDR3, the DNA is TGTGCCAGCAGCCCCGGACAGTCCTATAATTCACCCCTCCACTTT. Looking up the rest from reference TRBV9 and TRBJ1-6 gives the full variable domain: DSGVTQTPKHLITATGQRVTLRCSPRSGDLSVYWYQQSLDQGLQFLIQYYNGEERAKGNILERFSAQQFPDLHSELNLSSLELGDSALYFCASSPGQSYNSPLHFGNGTRLTVT.

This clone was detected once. CDR3 bases: TGTGCCAGCTCACCAGGAGCAAGCTCCTCCATTCCGCAGTACTTC. Protein sequence: CASSPGASSSIPQYF. The gene calls are TRBV18 and TRBJ2-7, with no clear D. V dropped 2 bases and J dropped 9 bases, with 20 bases sitting between them. Germline CDR1 and CDR2: KGHSH and LQKENI. The CDR3 length is 15 residues.

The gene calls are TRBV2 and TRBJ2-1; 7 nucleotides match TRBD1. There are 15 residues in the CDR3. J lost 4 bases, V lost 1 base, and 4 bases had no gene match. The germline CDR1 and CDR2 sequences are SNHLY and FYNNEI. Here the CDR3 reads CASSEGGGAYNEQFF. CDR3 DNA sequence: TGTGCCAGCAGTGAAGGAGGGGGCGCATACAATGAGCAGTTCTTC.

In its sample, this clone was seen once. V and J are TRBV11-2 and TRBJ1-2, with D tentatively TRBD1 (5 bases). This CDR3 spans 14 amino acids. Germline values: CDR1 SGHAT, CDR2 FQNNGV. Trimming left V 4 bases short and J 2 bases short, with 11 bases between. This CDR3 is CASSSQVQNYGYTF. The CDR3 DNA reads TGTGCCAGCAGCTCACAGGTTCAAAACTATGGCTACACCTTC.

Here the CDR3 DNA reads TGTGCCAGCAGCCATGGACAGGGGCAAGGCTACACCTTC. As protein: CASSHGQGQGYTF. J is TRBJ1-2 and V is TRBV3-1 (or the pseudogene TRBV3-2), with 9 bases fitting TRBD1. The ends lost 3 bases at V and 8 bases at J; junction bases unmatched: 4. CDR1 is LGHDT and CDR2 is YNNKEL in the germline V gene (reference sequence). CDR3 length equals 13 residues.

The CDR3: CATEGHRTDTQYF. The DNA for the CDR3 is TGTGCCACCGAGGGACACCGCACAGATACGCAGTATTTT. The chain carries TRBV24-1 and TRBJ2-3; weak D call: TRBD1 (6 bases). V dropped 9 bases and J dropped 1 base, with 10 bases sitting between them. The CDR3 covers 13 residues. Germline V gene data show CDR1 as KGHDR and CDR2 as SFDVKD.

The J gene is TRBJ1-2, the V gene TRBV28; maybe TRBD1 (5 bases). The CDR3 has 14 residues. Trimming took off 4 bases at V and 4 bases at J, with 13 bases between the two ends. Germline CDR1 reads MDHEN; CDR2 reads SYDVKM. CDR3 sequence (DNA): TGTGCCAGCAGTTATCCGGGGGGGAGCTATGGCTACACCTTC. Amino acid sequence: CASSYPGGSYGYTF.

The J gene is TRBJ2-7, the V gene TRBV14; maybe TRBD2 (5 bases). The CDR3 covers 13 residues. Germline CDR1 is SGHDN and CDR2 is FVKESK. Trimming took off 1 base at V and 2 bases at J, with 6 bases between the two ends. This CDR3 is CASSQAGTYEQYF. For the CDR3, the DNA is TGTGCCAGCAGCCAAGCCGGGACCTACGAGCAGTACTTC. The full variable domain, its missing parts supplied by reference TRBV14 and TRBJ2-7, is EAGVTQFPSHSVIEKGQTVTLRCDPISGHDNLYWYRRVMGKEIKFLLHFVKESKQDESGMPNNRFLAERTGGTYSTLKVQPAELEDSGVYFCASSQAGTYEQYFGPGTRLTVT.

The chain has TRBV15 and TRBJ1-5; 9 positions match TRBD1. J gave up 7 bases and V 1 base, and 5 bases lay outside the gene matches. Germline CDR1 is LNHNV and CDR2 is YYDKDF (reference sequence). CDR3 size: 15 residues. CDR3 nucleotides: TGTGCCACCAGCAGAGGCGGACAGGGGACGCAGCCCCAGCATTTT. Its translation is CATSRGGQGTQPQHF.

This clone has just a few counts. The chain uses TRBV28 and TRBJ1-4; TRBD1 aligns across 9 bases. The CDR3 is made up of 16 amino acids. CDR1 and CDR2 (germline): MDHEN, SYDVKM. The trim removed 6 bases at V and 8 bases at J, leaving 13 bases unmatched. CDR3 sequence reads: CASRSPLGQGEEKLFF. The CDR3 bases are TGTGCCAGCAGGAGCCCTCTGGGACAGGGAGAGGAAAAACTGTTTTTT.

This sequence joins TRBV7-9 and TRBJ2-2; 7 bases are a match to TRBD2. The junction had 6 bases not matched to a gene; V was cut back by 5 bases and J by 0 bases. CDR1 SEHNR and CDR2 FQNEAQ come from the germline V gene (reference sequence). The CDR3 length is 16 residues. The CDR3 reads CASSAPGLTNTGELFF. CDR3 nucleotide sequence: TGTGCCAGCAGCGCTCCGGGACTAACGAACACCGGGGAGCTGTTTTTT. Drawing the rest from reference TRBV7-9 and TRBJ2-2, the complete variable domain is DTGVSQNPRHKITKRGQNVTFRCDPISEHNRLYWYRQTLGQGPEFLTYFQNEAQLEKSRLLSDRFSAERPKGSFSTLEIQRTEQGDSAMYLCASSAPGLTNTGELFFGEGSRLTVL.

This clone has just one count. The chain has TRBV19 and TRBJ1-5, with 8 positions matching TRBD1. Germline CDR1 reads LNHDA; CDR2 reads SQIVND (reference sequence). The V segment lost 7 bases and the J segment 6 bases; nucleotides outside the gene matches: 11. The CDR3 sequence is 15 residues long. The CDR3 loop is CASNLQGARGQPQHF. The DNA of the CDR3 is TGTGCCAGTAATCTTCAGGGGGCCCGGGGTCAGCCCCAGCATTTT.

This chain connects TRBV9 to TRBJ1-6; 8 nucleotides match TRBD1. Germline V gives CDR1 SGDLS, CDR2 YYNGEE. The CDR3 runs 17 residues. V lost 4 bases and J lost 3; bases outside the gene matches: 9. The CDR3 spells CASSSGQGGHYNSPLHF. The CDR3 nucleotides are TGTGCCAGCAGCTCCGGACAGGGAGGTCACTATAATTCACCCCTCCACTTT.